This entry concerns a single T cell receptor beta chain. The source of the sample is a study of blood T cell repertoires in COVID-19. As for the study in general: The samples span acute and convalescent COVID-19 from the United States, Italy and Spain.

In the original processing: The authors estimated nucleated cell counts from reference gene primer amplification. Assay: immunoSEQ multiplex PCR; the TCRdb copy retains only in-frame clones and omits some. The DNA was the basis for D and trimming; V, J and clone size are from that table. The table lists about 150,000 clones, roughly 80% of them singletons. The CDR3 loop spans 16 amino acids. Per germline, CDR1 LNHDA and CDR2 SQIVND (reference sequence). V lost 5 bases and J lost 7; bases outside the gene matches: 9. The receptor's source is a man aged 55 to 70 with acute or convalescent COVID-19. The chain is built from TRBV19 and TRBJ1-6; 9 bases are shared with TRBD1. Sequencing input: peripheral blood. CDR3 residues: CASSARDRVLNSPLHF. CDR3 DNA sequence: TGTGCCAGTAGTGCAAGGGACAGGGTTTTAAATTCACCCCTCCACTTT. The full variable domain, in which reference TRBV19 and TRBJ1-6 provide the parts outside the CDR3, is DGGITQSPKYLFRKEGQNVTLSCEQNLNHDAMYWYRQDPGQGLRLIYYSQIVNDFQKGDIAEGYSVSREKKESFPLTVTSAQKNPTAFYLCASSARDRVLNSPLHFGNGTRLTVT.